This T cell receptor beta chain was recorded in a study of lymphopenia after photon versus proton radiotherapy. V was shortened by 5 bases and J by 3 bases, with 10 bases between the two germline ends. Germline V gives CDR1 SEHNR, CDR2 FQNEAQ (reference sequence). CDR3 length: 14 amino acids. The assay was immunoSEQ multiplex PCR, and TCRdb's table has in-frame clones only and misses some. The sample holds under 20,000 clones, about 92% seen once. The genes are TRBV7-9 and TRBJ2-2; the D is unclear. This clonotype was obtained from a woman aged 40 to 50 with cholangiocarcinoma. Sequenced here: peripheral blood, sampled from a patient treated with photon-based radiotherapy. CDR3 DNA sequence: TGTGCCAGCAGCCCAATTTCTTACACCGGGGAGCTGTTTTTT. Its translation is CASSPISYTGELFF. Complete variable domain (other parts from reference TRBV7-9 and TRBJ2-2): DTGVSQNPRHKITKRGQNVTFRCDPISEHNRLYWYRQTLGQGPEFLTYFQNEAQLEKSRLLSDRFSAERPKGSFSTLEIQRTEQGDSAMYLCASSPISYTGELFFGEGSRLTVL.